A selection of T cell receptor beta chains follows, all from one sample in a study of regulatory T cells in long-lasting Graves disease. Each CDR3 protein is one row after TCRdb ran MiXCR on the multiplex PCR reads. The table records 400,000 to 450,000 distinct CDR3 sequences, roughly a quarter of them present only once. The sequences come from peripheral blood mononuclear cells (PBMCs), collected when the disease was refractory, from a patient treated with antithyroid drugs. These receptors were obtained from a female donor with Graves disease. CDR3s include the opening cysteine and the closing phenylalanine or tryptophan. Each record gives: V gene, D gene, J gene, clone size, CDR3 protein, CDR3 DNA. The D gene is left open where the match is weak. Rows may omit the clone size; those that give it use once, few, many or a size class.

TRBV6-1	TRBD1	TRBJ1-4	many	CASKNTGTGGEKLFF	TGTGCCAGCAAGAACACCGGGACAGGGGGAGAAAAACTGTTTTTT
TRBV20-1	.	TRBJ2-5	many	CSALQTGEGETQYF	TGCAGTGCTCTTCAGACTGGAGAGGGGGAGACCCAGTACTTC
TRBV10-3	.	TRBJ1-2	few	CAIRAATSYGYTF	TGTGCCATCAGGGCCGCGACTTCTTATGGCTACACCTTC
TRBV28	.	TRBJ2-4	many	CASSLGVAKNIQYF	TGTGCCAGCAGTTTGGGGGTAGCCAAAAACATTCAGTACTTC
TRBV30	.	TRBJ2-7	.	CAWSPFFAGHSYEQYF	TGTGCCTGGAGCCCTTTCTTTGCGGGGCACTCCTACGAGCAGTACTTC
TRBV7-3	.	TRBJ2-5	.	CASSLGTDLKYF	TGTGCCAGCAGCCTCGGGACGGATTTAAAGTACTTC
TRBV5-5	.	TRBJ2-7	.	CASSFHRFYEQYF	TGTGCCAGCAGCTTCCATAGGTTCTACGAGCAGTACTTC
TRBV19	.	TRBJ1-2	.	CASIGGPDYGYTF	TGTGCCAGTATCGGTGGGCCGGACTATGGCTACACCTTC
TRBV7-9	.	TRBJ2-5	.	CASSPGAGWETQYF	TGTGCCAGCAGCCCCGGGGCGGGGTGGGAGACCCAGTACTTC
TRBV6-2/TRBV6-3	.	TRBJ2-7	few	CASSSRRLQIRSYEQYF	TGTGCCAGCAGTTCCCGTAGACTACAGATTCGCTCCTACGAGCAGTACTTC
TRBV12-3/TRBV12-4	TRBD1	TRBJ1-3	many	CASSGQDLNSGNTIYF	TGTGCCAGCAGTGGACAGGATCTCAACTCTGGAAACACCATATATTTT
TRBV25-1	.	TRBJ2-3	.	CASSDNGVHTQYF	TGTGCCAGCAGTGATAACGGAGTGCATACGCAGTATTTT
TRBV20-1	.	TRBJ2-7	few	CSARASQFYEQYF	TGCAGTGCTAGAGCGTCTCAATTCTACGAGCAGTACTTC
TRBV6-2/TRBV6-3	.	TRBJ2-7	.	CASSYMVSFGRLSLEQYF	TGTGCCAGCAGTTACATGGTATCCTTCGGCCGTCTGAGTCTCGAGCAGTACTTC
TRBV19	.	TRBJ2-2	few	CASSTGILTGELFF	TGTGCCAGTAGTACGGGAATACTCACCGGGGAGCTGTTTTTT
TRBV27	.	TRBJ1-2	.	CASSQTGSSYGYTF	TGTGCCAGCAGTCAAACAGGCTCGTCCTATGGCTACACCTTC
TRBV28	.	TRBJ1-5	many	CASSPTGSVQPQHF	TGTGCCAGCAGCCCCACAGGGTCCGTTCAGCCCCAGCATTTT
TRBV30	.	TRBJ2-5	few	CAWRLDQETQYF	TGTGCCTGGAGGTTAGATCAAGAGACCCAGTACTTC
TRBV28	.	TRBJ2-7	many	CASSLVQTYEQYF	TGTGCCAGCAGCTTAGTACAGACCTACGAGCAGTACTTC